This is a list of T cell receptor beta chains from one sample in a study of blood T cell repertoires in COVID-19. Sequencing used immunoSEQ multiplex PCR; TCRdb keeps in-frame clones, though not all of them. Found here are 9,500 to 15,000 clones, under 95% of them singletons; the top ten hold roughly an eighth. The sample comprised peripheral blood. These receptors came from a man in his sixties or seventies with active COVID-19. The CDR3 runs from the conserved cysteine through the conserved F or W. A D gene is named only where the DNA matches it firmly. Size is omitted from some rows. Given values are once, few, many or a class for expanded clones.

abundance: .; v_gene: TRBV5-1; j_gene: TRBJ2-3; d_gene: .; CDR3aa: CASSGIGSTDTQYF; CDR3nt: TGCGCCAGCAGCGGCATCGGGTCCACAGATACGCAGTATTTT
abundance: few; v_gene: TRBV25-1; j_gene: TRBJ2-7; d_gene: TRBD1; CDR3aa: CASRTGYGEQYF; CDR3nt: TGTGCCAGCCGGACAGGGTATGGTGAGCAGTACTTC
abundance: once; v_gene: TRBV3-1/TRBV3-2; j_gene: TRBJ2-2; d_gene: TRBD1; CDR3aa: CASSLPTGTTGELFF; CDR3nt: TGTGCCAGCAGCCTTCCGACAGGGACCACCGGGGAGCTGTTTTTT
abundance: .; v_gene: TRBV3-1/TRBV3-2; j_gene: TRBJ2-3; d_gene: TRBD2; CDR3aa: CASSQGEIAGADTQYF; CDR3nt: TGTGCCAGCAGCCAAGGAGAAATAGCGGGGGCAGATACGCAGTATTTT
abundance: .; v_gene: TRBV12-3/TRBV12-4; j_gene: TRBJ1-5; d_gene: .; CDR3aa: CASSRIQGRTQHF; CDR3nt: TGTGCCAGCAGCCGTATACAGGGTCGGACCCAGCATTTT
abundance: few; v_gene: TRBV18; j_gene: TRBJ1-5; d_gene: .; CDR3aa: CASSPDTGRGNQPQHF; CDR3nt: TGTGCCAGCTCACCTGACACAGGGAGAGGCAATCAGCCCCAGCATTTT
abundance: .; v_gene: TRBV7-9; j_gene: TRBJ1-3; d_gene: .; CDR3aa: CASSFPPGVWGNTIYF; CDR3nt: TGTGCCAGCAGTTTTCCTCCGGGAGTTTGGGGAAACACCATATATTTT
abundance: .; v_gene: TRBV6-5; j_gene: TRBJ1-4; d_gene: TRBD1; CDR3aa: CASSVRTGKEKLFF; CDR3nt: TGTGCCAGCAGCGTCCGGACAGGGAAGGAAAAACTGTTTTTT
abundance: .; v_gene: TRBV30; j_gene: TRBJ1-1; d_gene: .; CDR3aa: CAWSVSGWITEAFF; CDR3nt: TGTGCCTGGAGTGTATCAGGGTGGATCACTGAAGCTTTCTTT
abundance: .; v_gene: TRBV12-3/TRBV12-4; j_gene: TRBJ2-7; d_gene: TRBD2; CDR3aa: CASRSGSPYEQYF; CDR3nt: TGTGCCAGCAGGAGCGGGAGTCCCTACGAGCAGTACTTC
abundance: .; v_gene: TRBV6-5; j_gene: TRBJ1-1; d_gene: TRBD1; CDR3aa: CASRRDGQEPRAFF; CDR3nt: TGTGCCAGCAGACGAGATGGACAGGAGCCCAGAGCTTTCTTT
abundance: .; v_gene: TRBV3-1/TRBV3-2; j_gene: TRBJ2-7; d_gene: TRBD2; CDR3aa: CASSQARPTSVSSYEQYF; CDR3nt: TGTGCCAGCAGCCAAGCCCGCCCGACTAGCGTGAGCTCCTACGAGCAGTACTTC
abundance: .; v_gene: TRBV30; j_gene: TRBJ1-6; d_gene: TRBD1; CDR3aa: CAWSPGTGDSPLHF; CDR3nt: TGTGCCTGGAGTCCAGGGACAGGGGATTCACCCCTCCACTTT
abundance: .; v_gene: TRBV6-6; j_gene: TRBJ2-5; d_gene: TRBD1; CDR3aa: CASSLQGGLGRPAKRYF; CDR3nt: TGTGCCAGCAGTCTACAGGGGGGCCTGGGCAGGCCCGCAAAGCGGTACTTC
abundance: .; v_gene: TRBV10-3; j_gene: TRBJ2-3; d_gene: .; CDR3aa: CAIRTDNTDTQYF; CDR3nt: TGTGCCATCAGGACGGACAACACAGATACGCAGTATTTT
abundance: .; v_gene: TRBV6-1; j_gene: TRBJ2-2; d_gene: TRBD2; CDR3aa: CASSGRNSGSGTGELFF; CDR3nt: TGTGCCAGCAGTGGAAGGAATAGCGGGAGTGGTACCGGGGAGCTGTTTTTT
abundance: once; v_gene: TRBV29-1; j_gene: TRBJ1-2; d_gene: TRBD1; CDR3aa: CSVEGTGGGYGYTF; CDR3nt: TGCAGCGTTGAGGGGACAGGGGGCGGCTATGGCTACACCTTC
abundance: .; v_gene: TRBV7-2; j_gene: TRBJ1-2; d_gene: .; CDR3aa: CASSLAGSYGYTF; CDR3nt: TGTGCCAGCAGCTTAGCTGGGAGCTATGGCTACACCTTC
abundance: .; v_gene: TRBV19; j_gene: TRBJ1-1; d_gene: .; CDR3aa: CASSPTGGELNTEAFF; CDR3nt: TGTGCCAGTAGCCCCACTGGGGGGGAATTGAACACTGAAGCTTTCTTT
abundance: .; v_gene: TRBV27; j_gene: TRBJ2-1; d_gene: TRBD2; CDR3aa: CASSLSGTSDEQFF; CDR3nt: TGTGCCAGCAGTCTGTCCGGGACTAGCGATGAGCAGTTCTTC
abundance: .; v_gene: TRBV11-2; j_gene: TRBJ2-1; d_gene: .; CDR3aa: CASSSSGTFPYNEQFF; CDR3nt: TGTGCCAGCAGCTCTTCCGGGACTTTTCCATACAATGAGCAGTTCTTC
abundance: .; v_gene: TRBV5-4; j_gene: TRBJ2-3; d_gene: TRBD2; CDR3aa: CASSASGGGADTQYF; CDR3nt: TGTGCCAGCAGCGCTAGCGGGGGGGGCGCAGATACGCAGTATTTT
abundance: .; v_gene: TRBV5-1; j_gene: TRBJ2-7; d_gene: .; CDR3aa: CASSLGQTNEQYF; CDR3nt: TGCGCCAGCAGCTTGGGACAGACAAACGAGCAGTACTTC
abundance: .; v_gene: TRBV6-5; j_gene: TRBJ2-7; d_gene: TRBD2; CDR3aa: CASSRSGGFSYEQYF; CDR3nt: TGTGCCAGCAGTCGTAGCGGGGGGTTCTCCTACGAGCAGTACTTC
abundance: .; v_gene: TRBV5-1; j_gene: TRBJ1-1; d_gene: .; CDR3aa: CASSSLGGGTEAFF; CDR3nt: TGCGCCAGCAGCTCGCTGGGCGGGGGAACTGAAGCTTTCTTT
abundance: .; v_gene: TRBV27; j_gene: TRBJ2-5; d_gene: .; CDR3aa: CASSLGLTFKETQYF; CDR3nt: TGTGCCAGCAGTTTAGGACTAACTTTCAAAGAGACCCAGTACTTC
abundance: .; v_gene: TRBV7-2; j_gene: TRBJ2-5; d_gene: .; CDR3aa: CASSSQTGLETQYF; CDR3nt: TGTGCCAGCAGCTCGCAAACAGGTTTAGAGACCCAGTACTTC
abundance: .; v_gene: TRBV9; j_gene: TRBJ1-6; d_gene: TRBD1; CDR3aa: CASSVAQRQGDSPLHF; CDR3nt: TGTGCCAGCAGCGTAGCTCAGAGACAGGGGGATTCACCCCTCCACTTT
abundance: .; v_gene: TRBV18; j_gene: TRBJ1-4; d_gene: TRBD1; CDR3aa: CASSIARGLRNEKLFF; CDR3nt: TGTGCCAGCTCAATTGCCAGGGGGCTACGGAATGAAAAACTGTTTTTT
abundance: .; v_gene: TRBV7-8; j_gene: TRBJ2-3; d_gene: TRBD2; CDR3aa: CASRRTSGEGDTQYF; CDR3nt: TGTGCCAGCAGGCGGACTAGCGGGGAGGGAGATACGCAGTATTTT
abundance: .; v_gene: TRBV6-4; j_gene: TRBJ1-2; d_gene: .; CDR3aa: CASSDSPSGGYTF; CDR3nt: TGTGCCAGCAGTGACTCTCCATCGGGTGGCTACACCTTC
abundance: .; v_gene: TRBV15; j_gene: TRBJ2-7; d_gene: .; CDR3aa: CATSRPHGGASYEQYF; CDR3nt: TGTGCCACCAGCAGACCCCATGGGGGGGCCTCCTACGAGCAGTACTTC
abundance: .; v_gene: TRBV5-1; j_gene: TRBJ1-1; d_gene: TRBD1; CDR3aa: CASSWGTGMNTEAFF; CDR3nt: TGCGCCAGCAGCTGGGGGACAGGGATGAACACTGAAGCTTTCTTT
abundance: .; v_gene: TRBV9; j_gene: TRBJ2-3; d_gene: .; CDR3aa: CASSVGLREWDTQYF; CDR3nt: TGTGCCAGCAGCGTAGGGCTGCGGGAATGGGATACGCAGTATTTT
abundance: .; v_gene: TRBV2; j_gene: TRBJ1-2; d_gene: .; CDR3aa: CASSPDSNYGYTF; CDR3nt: TGTGCCAGCAGTCCGGACTCTAACTATGGCTACACCTTC
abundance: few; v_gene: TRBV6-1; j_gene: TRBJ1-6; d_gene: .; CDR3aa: CASSERPQNSPLHF; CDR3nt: TGTGCCAGCAGTGAGCGGCCCCAAAATTCACCCCTCCACTTT
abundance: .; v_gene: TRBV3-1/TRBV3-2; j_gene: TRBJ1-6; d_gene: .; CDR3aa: CASSSPGGNSPLHF; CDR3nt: TGTGCCAGCAGCAGCCCAGGTGGAAATTCACCCCTCCACTTT
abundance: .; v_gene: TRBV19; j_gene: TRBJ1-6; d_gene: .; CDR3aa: CASSTTGNSSPLHF; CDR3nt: TGTGCCAGTAGTACTACAGGGAATAGTTCACCCCTCCACTTT
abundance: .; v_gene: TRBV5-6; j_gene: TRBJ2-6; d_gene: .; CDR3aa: CASTALGGTPSGANVLTF; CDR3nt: TGTGCCAGTACAGCCTTAGGTGGCACCCCAAGCGGGGCCAACGTCCTGACTTTC
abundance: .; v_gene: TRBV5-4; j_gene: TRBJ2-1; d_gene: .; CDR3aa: CASSLGGYNEQFF; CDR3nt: TGTGCCAGCAGCTTAGGGGGCTACAATGAGCAGTTCTTC
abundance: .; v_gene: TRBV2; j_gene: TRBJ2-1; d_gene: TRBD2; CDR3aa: CASSGGLVAEQFF; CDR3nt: TGTGCCAGCAGTGGGGGACTAGTAGCTGAGCAGTTCTTC
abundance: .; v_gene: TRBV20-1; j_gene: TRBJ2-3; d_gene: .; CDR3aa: CSAFGGRAQYF; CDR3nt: TGCAGTGCGTTCGGGGGGCGAGCCCAGTATTTT
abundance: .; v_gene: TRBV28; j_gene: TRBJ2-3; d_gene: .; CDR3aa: CASHTNPGIDTQYF; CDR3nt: TGTGCCAGCCACACCAACCCAGGGATAGATACGCAGTATTTT
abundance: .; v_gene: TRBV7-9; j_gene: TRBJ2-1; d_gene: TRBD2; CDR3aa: CASSLEGGSGGAFF; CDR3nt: TGTGCCAGCAGCTTAGAGGGAGGTAGCGGGGGAGCGTTCTTC
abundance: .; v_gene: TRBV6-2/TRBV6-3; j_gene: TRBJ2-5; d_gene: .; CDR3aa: CASSYMETQYF; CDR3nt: TGTGCCAGCAGTTATATGGAGACCCAGTACTTC
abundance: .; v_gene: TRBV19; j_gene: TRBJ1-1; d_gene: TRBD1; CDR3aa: CASSTRQGNTEAFF; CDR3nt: TGTGCCAGTAGTACCAGACAGGGGAACACTGAAGCTTTCTTT
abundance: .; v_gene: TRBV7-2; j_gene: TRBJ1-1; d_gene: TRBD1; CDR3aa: CASSYRTGRTSGTEAFF; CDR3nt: TGTGCCAGCAGCTATAGGACAGGGAGGACGTCAGGCACTGAAGCTTTCTTT
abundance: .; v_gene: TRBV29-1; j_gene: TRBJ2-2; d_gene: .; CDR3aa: CSVVGGTGELFF; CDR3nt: TGCAGCGTCGTAGGGGGCACCGGGGAGCTGTTTTTT
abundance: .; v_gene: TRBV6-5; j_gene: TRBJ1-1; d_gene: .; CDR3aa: CASSYSVNTEAFF; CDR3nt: TGTGCCAGCAGTTATTCGGTGAACACTGAAGCTTTCTTT
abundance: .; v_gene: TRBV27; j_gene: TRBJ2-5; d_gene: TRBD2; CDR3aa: CASSASGGIATQYF; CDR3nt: TGTGCCAGCAGTGCATCCGGGGGGATCGCGACCCAGTACTTC
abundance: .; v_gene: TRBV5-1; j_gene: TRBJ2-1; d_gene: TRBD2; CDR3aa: CASSSTVAGLNNEQFF; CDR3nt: TGCGCCAGCAGCTCAACCGTAGCGGGGCTTAACAATGAGCAGTTCTTC
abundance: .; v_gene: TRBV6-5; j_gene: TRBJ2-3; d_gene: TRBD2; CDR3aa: CASSSGLAGSTDTQYF; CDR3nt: TGTGCCAGCAGTTCCGGGCTAGCGGGAAGCACAGATACGCAGTATTTT
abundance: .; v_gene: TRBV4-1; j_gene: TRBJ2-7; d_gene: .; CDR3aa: CASSQSQASSYEQYF; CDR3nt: TGCGCCAGCAGCCAAAGTCAGGCGAGCTCCTACGAGCAGTACTTC
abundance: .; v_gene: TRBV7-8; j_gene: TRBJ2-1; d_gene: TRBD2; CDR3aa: CASSLVAGVSYNEQFF; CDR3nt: TGTGCCAGCAGCTTAGTGGCGGGAGTCTCCTACAATGAGCAGTTCTTC
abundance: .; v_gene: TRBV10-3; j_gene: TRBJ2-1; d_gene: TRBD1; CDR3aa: CAITGTGQGEQFF; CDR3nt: TGTGCCATCACCGGGACAGGGCAAGGTGAGCAGTTCTTC
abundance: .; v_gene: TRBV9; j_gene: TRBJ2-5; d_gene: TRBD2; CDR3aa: CASSPSGETQYF; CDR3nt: TGTGCCAGCAGCCCTAGCGGAGAGACCCAGTACTTC
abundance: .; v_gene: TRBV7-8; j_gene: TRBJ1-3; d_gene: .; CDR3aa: CASSFVEAGGNTIYF; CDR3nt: TGTGCCAGCAGCTTTGTGGAGGCTGGTGGAAACACCATATATTTT
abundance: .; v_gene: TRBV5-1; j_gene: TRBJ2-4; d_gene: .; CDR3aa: CASSLGGAKNIQYF; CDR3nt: TGCGCCAGCAGCTTGGGCGGAGCCAAAAACATTCAGTACTTC